Presented here are 20 T cell receptor beta chains from one specimen sequenced in a study of identical twins. TCRdb ran MiXCR on the 5' RACE reads and lists one entry per CDR3 protein. The repertoire has 500,000 to 700,000 distinct CDR3 sequences, 7.1% of them found once; the top ten carry 1.6%. These data were likewise used in another study, on yellow fever vaccine responses in identical twins.

Source material: PBMCs. The receptors derive from a young woman in good health.

In this sample, this clonotype turned up a few times. The chain combines TRBV11-2 with TRBJ2-5; possible D gene TRBD2, 5 bases. Germline values: CDR1 SGHAT, CDR2 FQNNGV. There are 13 residues in the CDR3. V was pared by 4 bases and J by 5 bases, with 11 bases between. CDR3 sequence: CASSSGLRETQYF. CDR3 sequence (DNA): TGTGCCAGCAGCTCAGGACTCCGGGAGACCCAGTACTTC.

This clonotype occurred many times. The chain recombines TRBV7-9 with TRBJ1-3, with D perhaps TRBD1 (6 bases). With 8 bases removed from V and 4 bases from J, the gap between germline ends came to 12 bases. Germline CDR1 SEHNR, CDR2 FQNEAQ (reference sequence). CDR3 size: 13 residues. CDR3 sequence reads: CASCRTDGNTIYF. DNA for the CDR3: TGTGCCAGCTGCAGGACAGACGGAAACACCATATATTTT.

DNA of the CDR3: TGTGCCTCGAAGGGGCGGGGAAGCTCCTACGAGCAGTACTTC. Encoded protein: CASKGRGSSYEQYF. The J gene is TRBJ2-7, the V gene TRBV10-3; D may be TRBD2 (6 bases). The germline CDR1 and CDR2 sequences are ENHRY and SYGVKD. The germline V and J ends were trimmed by 11 bases and 0 bases, with 17 bases remaining between them. The CDR3 sequence is 14 residues long.

The chain carries TRBV7-8 and TRBJ2-1, with 13 bases that match TRBD2. V was clipped by 1 base and J by 7 bases; unmatched bases: 4. CDR1 is SGHVS, CDR2 FQNEAQ, per germline. This CDR3 contains 16 residues. This CDR3 reads CASSLEPGLAGNEQFF. The CDR3, as DNA: TGTGCCAGCAGCTTAGAACCGGGACTAGCGGGAAATGAGCAGTTCTTC.

This clonotype was picked up a small number of times. The V call is TRBV5-5, the J call TRBJ1-2; 7 bases map to TRBD1. CDR1 and CDR2 from the germline V gene are SGHKS and YYEKEE (reference sequence). V lost 6 bases and J lost 2; bases outside the gene matches: 10. This CDR3 has 15 residues. CDR3 region: CASILQGKPNYGYTF. The CDR3 DNA follows: TGTGCCAGCATCCTACAGGGGAAACCCAACTATGGCTACACCTTC.

This clonotype has just a few counts. The chain uses TRBV2 and TRBJ2-4; no clear D gene. The length of the CDR3 is 18 residues. CDR1 and CDR2 (germline): SNHLY, FYNNEI. The germline V and J ends were trimmed by 1 base and 4 bases, with 20 bases remaining between them. The CDR3 DNA reads TGTGCCAGCAGTGAAGGCCCCCCCCTCGACTTACCGAAAAACATTCAGTACTTC. It is translated as CASSEGPPLDLPKNIQYF.

This clonotype has ten or more counts. This chain joins TRBV7-2 and TRBJ2-1; TRBD2 agrees at 9 bases. This CDR3 is built from 15 residues. V was pared by 6 bases and J by 4 bases, with 7 bases of the junction left unmatched. CDR1 SGHTA and CDR2 FQGNSA come from the germline V gene. As DNA, the CDR3 is TGTGCCAGCAGTTTGGCGCGGGGGGGATACAATGAGCAGTTCTTC. It yields the protein CASSLARGGYNEQFF.

In its sample, this clonotype was seen many times. CDR3 sequence reads: CASSSDIETDTQYF. The DNA for the CDR3 is TGCGCCAGCAGCTCGGACATTGAGACAGATACGCAGTATTTT. This sequence joins TRBV5-1 and TRBJ2-3; a weak D match, TRBD1 (5 bases). The CDR3 sequence is 14 residues long. The germline V gene has CDR1 SGHRS and CDR2 YFSETQ. Deletions cut 3 bases from V and 3 bases from J, with 11 bases between.

This clonotype was observed at least ten times. This sequence joins TRBV10-3 and TRBJ1-5; D remains ambiguous. V lost 3 bases, J lost 0 bases, and 6 bases lay in between. The germline V gene encodes CDR1 ENHRY and CDR2 SYGVKD. This CDR3 region has 14 residues. The CDR3 bases are TGTGCCATCAGTGACACCGCTAGCAATCAGCCCCAGCATTTT. This encodes CAISDTASNQPQHF.

This clonotype has only a few counts. The genes are TRBV5-1 and TRBJ1-2; D ambiguous. CDR1 and CDR2 from the germline V gene are SGHRS and YFSETQ. The CDR3 has 15 amino acids. The germline V and J ends were trimmed by 0 bases and 2 bases, with 11 bases remaining between them. The CDR3 nucleotides read TGCGCCAGCAGCTTGGGGGGAGACGGAAACTATGGCTACACCTTC. The encoded protein is CASSLGGDGNYGYTF. The full variable domain, its missing parts supplied by reference TRBV5-1 and TRBJ1-2, is KAGVTQTPRYLIKTRGQQVTLSCSPISGHRSVSWYQQTPGQGLQFLFEYFSETQRNKGNFPGRFSGRQFSNSRSEMNVSTLELGDSALYLCASSLGGDGNYGYTFGSGTRLTVV.

This clonotype was picked up many times. The chain carries TRBV20-1 and TRBJ1-1, with D tentatively TRBD1 (5 bases). V lost 2 bases and J 5 bases, leaving 12 bases between the germline ends. The CDR3 is 13 amino acids. Germline V CDR1 and CDR2: DFQATT, SNEGSKA (reference sequence). The CDR3 spells CSARPGARTEAFF. CDR3 nucleotide sequence: TGCAGTGCTAGACCCGGGGCGCGGACTGAAGCTTTCTTT.

The table lists this clonotype with many counts. The genes are TRBV28 and TRBJ2-1; D gene unclear. The CDR3 loop spans 18 amino acids. Germline assignment: CDR1 MDHEN and CDR2 SYDVKM. V was clipped by 3 bases and J by 0 bases, with 18 bases between them. CDR3 nucleotide sequence: TGTGCCAGCAGTTTCGCGGTCGGCAGGTTGGGCTCCTACAATGAGCAGTTCTTC. Translating it yields CASSFAVGRLGSYNEQFF.

This clonotype has a count of ten or more. V is TRBV9 and J is TRBJ2-7, with D possibly being TRBD2 (5 bases). Germline loops: CDR1 SGDLS, CDR2 YYNGEE. The CDR3 has 14 residues. Trimming left V 6 bases short and J 3 bases short, with 16 bases between. The DNA for the CDR3 is TGTGCCAGCACCAAAGGTTTCGGGGTCTACGAGCAGTACTTC. Its protein is CASTKGFGVYEQYF. Filled out from reference TRBV9 and TRBJ2-7, the complete variable domain reads DSGVTQTPKHLITATGQRVTLRCSPRSGDLSVYWYQQSLDQGLQFLIQYYNGEERAKGNILERFSAQQFPDLHSELNLSSLELGDSALYFCASTKGFGVYEQYFGPGTRLTVT.

In DNA form, the CDR3 reads TGTGCCAGCAGCCCTGCTCGGGGAGGAGGTGCCCAGTACTTC. This sequence encodes CASSPARGGGAQYF. V gene TRBV4-2 combines with J gene TRBJ2-5; perhaps TRBD2 as D (6 bases). From germline, CDR1 is LGHNA and CDR2 YNFKEQ. The germline V and J ends were trimmed by 4 bases and 9 bases, with 18 bases remaining between them. CDR3 length: 14 amino acids.

The chain uses TRBV3-1 and TRBJ2-1; 10 bases are shared with TRBD2. Germline-derived CDR1 and CDR2 are LGHDT and YNNKEL (reference sequence). This CDR3 has 15 amino acids. V was clipped by 4 bases and J by 8 bases; unmatched bases: 8. The chain's CDR3 is CASSRSGGGFDEQFF. DNA for the CDR3: TGTGCCAGCAGCCGGAGCGGGGGGGGCTTCGATGAGCAGTTCTTC.

On this clonotype itself: The conserved closing phenylalanine or tryptophan is absent in this CDR3, likely reflecting a read error. The CDR3 sequence is CASSLLADTQYL. CDR3 DNA sequence: TGTGCCAGCAGTTTATTGGCAGATACGCAGTATCTT. The chain combines TRBV28 with TRBJ2-3; D gene ambiguous. V gave up 1 base and J gave up 4 bases, with 3 bases separating them. Germline V gene data show CDR1 as MDHEN and CDR2 as SYDVKM. The CDR3 sequence is 12 residues long.

The chain uses TRBV6-2 or TRBV6-3 and TRBJ2-5; the match to TRBD1 covers 7 bases. V shed 7 bases and J 5 bases; nucleotides not matched to a gene: 16. The CDR3 has 16 amino acids. Germline CDR1 and CDR2: MNHEY and SVGEGT. The CDR3 coding sequence is TGTGCCAGCACCCCCCGCACGACAGGGATGGGGGAGACCCAGTACTTC. Amino acids: CASTPRTTGMGETQYF.

Turning to this clonotype: A junction end diverges from the germline sequence, so it may reflect a read error. The V gene is TRBV2, the J gene TRBJ2-2; 8 bases match TRBD1. The CDR3 is 18 residues long. CDR1 is SNHLY and CDR2 is FYNNEI in the germline V gene. CDR3 sequence (DNA): TGTACCAGCAGCCGCCGGGACAGGCCCCGACCCGACACCGGGGAGCTGTTTTTT. Protein sequence: CTSSRRDRPRPDTGELFF.

This chain joins TRBV5-5 and TRBJ1-5; no clear D. The CDR3 extends over 13 amino acids. V lost 0 bases to trimming and J lost 6 bases, with 7 bases between them. Germline values: CDR1 SGHKS, CDR2 YYEKEE (reference sequence). The CDR3 loop reads CASSLGGFQPQHF. CDR3 nucleotides: TGTGCCAGCAGCTTGGGAGGGTTTCAGCCCCAGCATTTT.

This clonotype was detected ten times or more. V is TRBV11-1 and J is TRBJ2-2; possible D gene TRBD2, 5 bases. Trimming left V 3 bases short and J 2 bases short, with 19 bases between. The CDR3 length is 18 residues. Germline V gene data show CDR1 as SGHAT and CDR2 as FQDESV (reference sequence). CDR3 coding DNA: TGTGCCAGCAGCTTCCTTGACCTTAAGCGGACCAACACCGGGGAGCTGTTTTTT. It specifies CASSFLDLKRTNTGELFF.